This T cell receptor (beta chain) was captured in a study of T cell responses to AZD1222 COVID-19 vaccine. This clone has a handful of counts. Its antigen is currently unknown. Study results and caveats: Samples come after the peak T cell response, not at day 14. Spike-specific TCR breadth and depth rose after two AZD1222 doses.

The protocol was immunoSEQ multiplex PCR, while the TCRdb copy is restricted to in-frame clones and leaves out a portion. This table has some 150,000 clones, 88% appearing once. The sample was peripheral blood, taken on day 0 of AZD1222 vaccination. This TCR derives from an adult in good health.

The CDR3 sequence: CASSVGTGVAGYTF. CDR3 coding DNA: TGTGCCAGCAGTGTGGGGACAGGGGTGGCTGGCTACACCTTC. The chain links TRBV2 to TRBJ1-2, with 10 nucleotides matching TRBD1. V shed 4 bases, J shed 7 bases, and the junction held 6 bases outside the gene matches. Germline CDR1 and CDR2: SNHLY and FYNNEI. The CDR3 length is 14 residues. The full variable domain, with the rest looked up from reference TRBV2 and TRBJ1-2, is EPEVTQTPSHQVTQMGQEVILRCVPISNHLYFYWYRQILGQKVEFLVSFYNNEISEKSEIFDDQFSVERPDGSNFTLKIRSTKLEDSAMYFCASSVGTGVAGYTFGSGTRLTVV.